This TCR beta chain was captured by sequencing in a study of blood T cells in healthy people across ages. A second PCR, run for roughly 7 to 12 cycles, used a sample-barcoded 5' primer plus a J-beta primer mix. TCRdb reprocessed the 5' RACE reads via MiXCR and lists one record per CDR3 protein. The data show more than 800,000 distinct CDR3 sequences, around 30% seen once. This clonotype was counted between two and nine times. V lost 4 bases and J lost 7; bases outside the gene matches: 9. The V gene's germline CDR1 is LGHDT and CDR2 YNNKEL (reference sequence). The CDR3 length is 14 residues. J is TRBJ1-2 and V is TRBV3-1, with 7 bases aligning to TRBD1. The material sequenced was blood. The receptor's source is an elderly woman in good health. The chain's CDR3 is CASSRGTATAGYTF. CDR3 nucleotides: TGTGCCAGCAGCCGAGGGACAGCGACGGCTGGCTACACCTTC.